These 5 T cell receptor beta chains were all obtained from the same sample, sequenced in a study of Tregs in tolerant kidney transplant recipients. Here immunoSEQ multiplex PCR was the method, and the copy in TCRdb shows in-frame clones only, minus some. The specimen's table records several thousand clones. Mixed chimerism was transient after nonmyeloablative marrow transplants from related graft donors. The specimen was CD8+ T cells from blood (PBMCs), collected 12 months after the transplant. These TCRs come from a human patient who received a combined kidney and bone marrow transplant. Some T cells may originate from the graft donor.

CDR3 bases read: TGCAGCGTTTGGGGCCAACCTAAACTCAGCTCCTACAATGAG. Its translation is CSVWGQPKLSSYNE. The whole CDR3 reads CSVWGQPKLSSYNEQFF. The V gene is TRBV29-1, the J gene TRBJ2-1, with D possibly TRBD1 on 5 matching bases. The sequence runs out 3 residues before the end of the CDR3; the remainder is reconstructed from the germline J gene. Germline CDR1 is SQVTM and CDR2 is ANQGSEA. V was pared by 5 bases and J by 0 bases, with 20 bases between. The CDR3 is 17 amino acids.

A remark on this clone: Coverage ceases 3 residues before the CDR3 finishes, and the germline J gene fills in the end. J is TRBJ2-7 and V is TRBV19; 8 bases are a match to TRBD1. CDR1 is LNHDA, CDR2 SQIVND, per germline (reference sequence). The V and J ends lost 4 bases and 3 bases, in that order; junction bases with no gene match: 5. The CDR3 has 14 residues. The CDR3 is CASSNGQGFYEQYF. The part of the CDR3 DNA that was read is TGTGCCAGTAGTAACGGACAGGGTTTCTACGAG.

Points on this clone: From the germline J gene comes the end of the CDR3, since the read stops 3 residues before it. This sequence joins TRBV19 and TRBJ2-7; D is perhaps TRBD2 (6 bases). The CDR3 is 18 residues long. Germline V CDR1 and CDR2: LNHDA, SQIVND (reference sequence). The V end lost 5 bases, the J end lost 0 bases, and 23 bases lay between the germline ends. CDR3 DNA (partial): TGTGCCAGTAGTCCAAAAGGGATGAGCAGCGGGTACTCCTACGAG. Its protein is CASSPKGMSSGYSYE. The complete CDR3 protein is CASSPKGMSSGYSYEQYF.

As concerns this clone: The CDR3 goes on 3 residues after the read ends, and that part is filled in from the germline J gene. The chain couples TRBV11-3 to TRBJ2-2; possible D gene TRBD2, 6 bases. CDR3 length equals 13 residues. The V end was cut by 5 bases, the J end by 7 bases, with 11 bases between. Looked up from germline, CDR1 is SGHNT and CDR2 is YENEEA. CDR3 DNA, as far as it was read: TGTGCCAGCAGCAAAGGGACTTTCGGGGAG. This gives the protein CASSKGTFGE. The full CDR3 reads CASSKGTFGELFF.

Points on this clone: Read coverage stops 3 residues before the CDR3 terminus; the germline J gene supplies the remainder. The genes are TRBV7-3 and TRBJ2-1, with TRBD2 matching over 7 bases. V lost 5 bases and J lost 8; bases outside the gene matches: 12. The CDR3 length is 15 residues. CDR1 and CDR2 from the germline V gene are SGHTA and FQGTGA. The CDR3 sequence is CASSQTSLGRDEQFF. The sequenced CDR3 bases are TGTGCCAGCAGCCAGACTAGCTTGGGAAGGGATGAG.